The 10 T cell receptor beta chains presented below share a single source sample, sequenced in a study of cytomegalovirus exposure and HLA in healthy donors (dated by TCRdb to about 2017). The library was built by means of the immunoSEQ multiplex PCR assay. A mixture of 60 forward primers for TCR Vbeta segments and 13 reverse primers for TCR Jbeta segments was used in the multiplex PCR. What TCRdb holds here is the immuneACCESS table cut down to in-frame rearrangements. Part of the clones is not present; checked against another copy, under half of the missing clones reflect an unresolved V gene, and the others are unexplained. The sample table holds tens of thousands of clones, of which roughly 67% were seen once. The ten largest clones capture roughly 2.1% of the sample. The sample consisted of PBMCs. The receptors originated from a human donor in good health.

The chain carries TRBV10-3 and TRBJ2-7, with TRBD1 identical over 8 bases. The CDR3 spans 13 residues. Germline V gives CDR1 ENHRY, CDR2 SYGVKD. V shed 3 bases, J shed 7 bases, and the junction held 5 bases outside the gene matches. The CDR3, as DNA: TGTGCCATCAGTGATGCCAGGGGGCAAGAGCAGTACTTC. Its protein product is CAISDARGQEQYF.

J is TRBJ2-3 and V is TRBV4-2, with a possible D match to TRBD2 (5 bases). The CDR3 totals 14 residues. Between the trimmed V and J ends, which lost 4 bases and 6 bases, there was a span of 14 bases. Looked up from germline, CDR1 is LGHNA and CDR2 is YNFKEQ. CDR3 protein: CASSLGEPSDTQYF. CDR3 nucleotides: TGTGCCAGCAGCCTTGGGGAGCCGTCTGATACGCAGTATTTT.

This chain joins TRBV7-2 and TRBJ1-2, with a weak D call TRBD1 (6 bases). V dropped 1 base and J dropped 7 bases, with 16 bases sitting between them. In germline, CDR1 is SGHTA, CDR2 FQGNSA. This CDR3 has 15 amino acids. The CDR3 sequence: CASSLGLRDITGYTF. The CDR3 DNA reads TGTGCCAGCAGCTTAGGCTTGAGGGACATCACTGGCTACACCTTC.

The V call is TRBV13, the J call TRBJ1-1; 7 bases agree with TRBD1. This CDR3 spans 16 amino acids. After removal of 6 bases from V and 3 bases from J, the junction contained 13 bases not matched to a gene. In germline, CDR1 is PRHDT, CDR2 FYEKMQ (reference sequence). The CDR3 region is CASSMRTGRDDTEAFF. The CDR3 DNA follows: TGTGCCAGCAGTATGCGGACAGGCCGAGATGACACTGAAGCTTTCTTT.

V usage is TRBV30 and J usage is TRBJ1-5; no firm D call. Trimming stripped 0 bases from V and 0 bases from J, with 12 bases between. CDR3 size: 16 residues. Germline CDR1 reads GTSNPN; CDR2 reads SVGIG (reference sequence). CDR3 nucleotides: TGTGCCTGGAGTGTACGGGGAGCTTATAGCAATCAGCCCCAGCATTTT. Translated: CAWSVRGAYSNQPQHF.

This clone was seen just once. The rearrangement links TRBV11-3 to TRBJ1-1; TRBD1 agrees at 8 bases. V was pared by 5 bases and J by 1 base, with 9 bases of the junction left unmatched. CDR1 is SGHNT and CDR2 is YENEEA in the germline V gene. The CDR3 runs to 16 residues. The CDR3 nucleotides are TGTGCCAGCAGCCTCGGATGGGGACAGGCGAACACTGAAGCTTTCTTT. Translation gives CASSLGWGQANTEAFF.

The chain is built from TRBV7-2 and TRBJ2-1; TRBD2 matches 11 bases. CDR1 SGHTA and CDR2 FQGNSA come from the germline V gene. V was pared by 1 base and J by 5 bases, with 1 base of the junction left unmatched. This CDR3 region has 15 residues. The CDR3 spells CASSLGLAGNNEQFF. The CDR3 nucleotides read TGTGCCAGCAGCTTAGGACTAGCGGGGAACAATGAGCAGTTCTTC.

The V call is TRBV7-6, the J call TRBJ2-7, with D maybe TRBD1 (6 bases). The CDR3 sequence is 12 residues long. Deletions cut 0 bases from V and 11 bases from J, with 11 bases between. CDR1 is SGHVS, CDR2 FNYEAQ, per germline. The CDR3 coding sequence is TGTGCCAGCAGCTTAGCGCAGGGGCGCAAGTACTTC. Its protein product is CASSLAQGRKYF.

This clone was observed a few times. The chain has TRBV7-9 and TRBJ2-1; possible D gene TRBD1, 6 bases. Germline V gene lookup returns CDR1 SEHNR and CDR2 FQNEAQ (reference sequence). Trimming shortened V by 6 bases and J by 0 bases, and 12 bases separated the two germline ends. The CDR3 contains 15 residues. The CDR3 protein is CASRHRASSYNEQFF. The CDR3 nucleotides read TGTGCCAGCAGGCACAGGGCGAGCTCCTACAATGAGCAGTTCTTC.

The rearrangement uses TRBV7-9 and TRBJ2-3, with D unclear. V lost 1 base, J lost 2 bases, and 10 bases lay in between. Germline V lookup: CDR1 SEHNR, CDR2 FQNEAQ (reference sequence). CDR3 length equals 15 residues. This CDR3 reads CASSLGGTYTDTQYF. CDR3 bases: TGTGCCAGCAGCTTAGGAGGCACTTACACAGATACGCAGTATTTT.